The T cell receptor beta chain under discussion was sequenced for a study of sequential checkpoint blockade in melanoma. Study context: First-line arms were nivolumab then ipilimumab, or the reverse, randomized 1:1. Each arm's sequence ended with maintenance nivolumab.

Data came from immunoSEQ multiplex PCR; TCRdb stores just in-frame clones and leaves some out. The top ten hold around 11% of the sample, which has around 18,000 clones, under 80% seen once. Treatment denoted: randomized to nivolumab then ipilimumab (arm A) or the reverse (arm B). No patient had prior DNA-damaging chemotherapy. PBMC sorting kept live CD3+CD8+ cells without CD19 or CD56. CDR1 is MNHEY, CDR2 SMNVEV, per germline (reference sequence). Trimming cost V 2 bases and J 4 bases; bases outside gene matches: 11. The CDR3 length is 18 residues. Sequencing was performed on CD8+ T cells sorted from blood (inferred from file names), taken from a patient given nivolumab and ipilimumab in sequence. The TCR comes from a human donor with melanoma. V is TRBV27 and J is TRBJ2-1; 10 bases agree with TRBD2. CDR3 sequence reads: CASSLDPPTSGKYNEQFF. The CDR3 nucleotides are TGTGCCAGCAGTTTAGACCCGCCAACTAGCGGGAAGTACAATGAGCAGTTCTTC.